A selection of T cell receptor beta chains follows, all from one sample in a study of CD4 T cells in relation to SARS-CoV-2 and coronaviruses. This table comes from immunoSEQ multiplex PCR, and its TCRdb copy is limited to in-frame clones, with some not included. Of about 56,000 clones detected, 92% appear once; the ten largest clones hold around 0.41%. Sequenced: naive CD4+ T cells from PBMCs. The receptors derive from an adult with COVID-19. Each CDR3 is given with its conserved first and last residue. The order of the fields is CDR3 protein, CDR3 DNA, V gene, D gene, clone size, J gene. The D gene is left open where the match is weak. Only some rows state a clone size, as once, few, many or a class for expanded clones.

CDR3 protein: CASSLGQTNTEAFF
CDR3 DNA: TGCGCCAGCAGCTTGGGACAGACGAACACTGAAGCTTTCTTT
V gene: TRBV5-1
D gene: NA
clone size: NA
J gene: TRBJ1-1

CDR3 protein: CASSPRDGYTGELFF
CDR3 DNA: TGTGCCAGTAGTCCGAGGGACGGATACACCGGGGAGCTGTTTTTT
V gene: TRBV19
D gene: NA
clone size: NA
J gene: TRBJ2-2

CDR3 protein: CAWSVGTANEQYF
CDR3 DNA: TGTGCCTGGAGTGTAGGGACAGCCAACGAGCAGTACTTC
V gene: TRBV30
D gene: TRBD1
clone size: NA
J gene: TRBJ2-7

CDR3 protein: CASRGGSSGANVLTF
CDR3 DNA: TGTGCCAGCAGAGGTGGAAGCTCTGGGGCCAACGTCCTGACTTTC
V gene: TRBV28
D gene: NA
clone size: NA
J gene: TRBJ2-6

CDR3 protein: CASSPRAGGDTQYF
CDR3 DNA: TGTGCCAGCTCACCAAGGGCGGGGGGAGATACGCAGTATTTT
V gene: TRBV18
D gene: TRBD2
clone size: NA
J gene: TRBJ2-3

CDR3 protein: CASSVVATETQYF
CDR3 DNA: TGTGCCAGCAGCGTAGTTGCAACAGAGACCCAGTACTTC
V gene: TRBV9
D gene: NA
clone size: NA
J gene: TRBJ2-5

CDR3 protein: CASWRQNGELFF
CDR3 DNA: TGTGCCAGTTGGAGGCAGAACGGGGAGCTGTTTTTT
V gene: TRBV19
D gene: NA
clone size: NA
J gene: TRBJ2-2

CDR3 protein: CASSLWTGYLSGANVLTF
CDR3 DNA: TGTGCCAGCAGTTTATGGACAGGCTACCTGTCTGGGGCCAACGTCCTGACTTTC
V gene: TRBV28
D gene: NA
clone size: NA
J gene: TRBJ2-6

CDR3 protein: CASSIGAGDEQFF
CDR3 DNA: TGTGCCAGTAGTATCGGCGCGGGAGATGAGCAGTTCTTC
V gene: TRBV19
D gene: TRBD2
clone size: NA
J gene: TRBJ2-1

CDR3 protein: CASSLTGLRGEKLFF
CDR3 DNA: TGTGCCAGCAGCTTAACAGGGTTGCGGGGTGAAAAACTGTTTTTT
V gene: TRBV5-6
D gene: NA
clone size: NA
J gene: TRBJ1-4

CDR3 protein: CASSQDSGSHNEQFF
CDR3 DNA: TGTGCCAGCAGCCAAGATAGCGGGAGCCACAATGAGCAGTTCTTC
V gene: TRBV3-1/TRBV3-2
D gene: TRBD2
clone size: NA
J gene: TRBJ2-1

CDR3 protein: CASSLQLGSSYEQYF
CDR3 DNA: TGTGCCAGCAGCTTACAACTAGGGAGCTCCTACGAGCAGTACTTC
V gene: TRBV7-2
D gene: NA
clone size: once
J gene: TRBJ2-7

CDR3 protein: CASKTAEWEAFF
CDR3 DNA: TGTGCCAGCAAAACAGCGGAATGGGAAGCTTTCTTT
V gene: TRBV12-3/TRBV12-4
D gene: NA
clone size: few
J gene: TRBJ1-1

CDR3 protein: CASSFGGRTNEKLFF
CDR3 DNA: TGTGCCAGCAGCTTCGGGGGGAGAACTAATGAAAAACTGTTTTTT
V gene: TRBV5-6
D gene: NA
clone size: NA
J gene: TRBJ1-4

CDR3 protein: CASSLETSGILLPPSTDTQYF
CDR3 DNA: TGTGCCAGCAGTTTAGAGACTAGCGGGATCCTTTTGCCCCCTTCCACAGATACGCAGTATTTT
V gene: TRBV28
D gene: TRBD2
clone size: NA
J gene: TRBJ2-3

CDR3 protein: CASSLGHLSGANVLTF
CDR3 DNA: TGTGCCAGCAGCTTGGGACATCTCTCTGGGGCCAACGTCCTGACTTTC
V gene: TRBV7-8
D gene: NA
clone size: NA
J gene: TRBJ2-6

CDR3 protein: CAWSSSGDQPQHF
CDR3 DNA: TGTGCCTGGAGTAGCTCGGGGGATCAGCCCCAGCATTTT
V gene: TRBV30
D gene: NA
clone size: few
J gene: TRBJ1-5

CDR3 protein: CASSEVGKTYEQYF
CDR3 DNA: TGTGCCAGCTCCGAGGTGGGAAAGACCTACGAGCAGTACTTC
V gene: TRBV3-1/TRBV3-2
D gene: NA
clone size: NA
J gene: TRBJ2-7

CDR3 protein: CASRKWTGGAGELFF
CDR3 DNA: TGTGCCAGCCGAAAATGGACAGGGGGCGCCGGGGAGCTGTTTTTT
V gene: TRBV2
D gene: TRBD1
clone size: NA
J gene: TRBJ2-2

CDR3 protein: CATSRAGIGYEQYF
CDR3 DNA: TGTGCCACCAGCAGAGCCGGGATAGGCTACGAGCAGTACTTC
V gene: TRBV15
D gene: NA
clone size: NA
J gene: TRBJ2-7

CDR3 protein: CASSLVMSAGANVLTF
CDR3 DNA: TGCGCCAGCAGCTTGGTAATGTCAGCCGGGGCCAACGTCCTGACTTTC
V gene: TRBV5-1
D gene: NA
clone size: NA
J gene: TRBJ2-6

CDR3 protein: CASSVGPWASLDNEQFF
CDR3 DNA: TGTGCCAGCAGCGTAGGACCGTGGGCTAGCCTCGACAATGAGCAGTTCTTC
V gene: TRBV9
D gene: NA
clone size: NA
J gene: TRBJ2-1

CDR3 protein: CASSQMNEANTQYF
CDR3 DNA: TGTGCCAGCAGCCAGATGAACGAAGCGAATACGCAGTATTTT
V gene: TRBV14
D gene: NA
clone size: NA
J gene: TRBJ2-3

CDR3 protein: CASSPPLAGSYEQYF
CDR3 DNA: TGTGCCAGCTCACCACCTCTAGCGGGTTCCTACGAGCAGTACTTC
V gene: TRBV18
D gene: TRBD2
clone size: NA
J gene: TRBJ2-7

CDR3 protein: CASSPPGTSGRRYEQYF
CDR3 DNA: TGTGCCAGCAGTCCCCCCGGGACTAGCGGGAGGAGGTACGAGCAGTACTTC
V gene: TRBV28
D gene: TRBD2
clone size: once
J gene: TRBJ2-7

CDR3 protein: CASSRGQGAAQNEAFF
CDR3 DNA: TGTGCCAGCAGCCGCGGACAGGGGGCCGCCCAGAATGAAGCTTTCTTT
V gene: TRBV14
D gene: TRBD1
clone size: few
J gene: TRBJ1-1

CDR3 protein: CASSASGNQETQYF
CDR3 DNA: TGTGCCAGCAGCGCTAGCGGGAACCAAGAGACCCAGTACTTC
V gene: TRBV9
D gene: TRBD2
clone size: NA
J gene: TRBJ2-5

CDR3 protein: CASSLAGGSETQYF
CDR3 DNA: TGTGCCAGCAGTTTGGCAGGGGGCTCGGAGACCCAGTACTTC
V gene: TRBV28
D gene: TRBD1
clone size: NA
J gene: TRBJ2-5

CDR3 protein: CASSSERAGYGYTF
CDR3 DNA: TGTGCCAGCAGCTCAGAAAGGGCTGGCTATGGCTACACCTTC
V gene: TRBV7-8
D gene: NA
clone size: NA
J gene: TRBJ1-2

CDR3 protein: CATSRDRGKINVLTF
CDR3 DNA: TGTGCCACCAGCAGAGATCGGGGAAAAATCAACGTCCTGACTTTC
V gene: TRBV15
D gene: NA
clone size: NA
J gene: TRBJ2-6

CDR3 protein: CAWSATGYNEQFF
CDR3 DNA: TGTGCCTGGAGCGCCACAGGGTACAATGAGCAGTTCTTC
V gene: TRBV30
D gene: NA
clone size: NA
J gene: TRBJ2-1

CDR3 protein: CASSDGLRNTEAFF
CDR3 DNA: TGTGCCAGCAGTGACGGACTTAGGAACACTGAAGCTTTCTTT
V gene: TRBV2
D gene: NA
clone size: NA
J gene: TRBJ1-1

CDR3 protein: CASSWTGAQNIQYF
CDR3 DNA: TGTGCCAGCAGCTGGACAGGGGCGCAAAACATTCAGTACTTC
V gene: TRBV6-5
D gene: TRBD1
clone size: NA
J gene: TRBJ2-4

CDR3 protein: CASSPQGAGGYTF
CDR3 DNA: TGTGCCAGCTCACCACAGGGGGCAGGTGGCTACACCTTC
V gene: TRBV18
D gene: TRBD1
clone size: NA
J gene: TRBJ1-2

CDR3 protein: CAWSVQRISTDTQYF
CDR3 DNA: TGTGCCTGGAGTGTACAGCGGATTTCCACAGATACGCAGTATTTT
V gene: TRBV30
D gene: NA
clone size: NA
J gene: TRBJ2-3

CDR3 protein: CASSVRAAGTEAFF
CDR3 DNA: TGTGCCAGCAGCGTCAGGGCTGCCGGGACTGAAGCTTTCTTT
V gene: TRBV5-4
D gene: NA
clone size: NA
J gene: TRBJ1-1

CDR3 protein: CASRSSGTGISQHF
CDR3 DNA: TGTGCCAGTAGAAGCTCCGGGACAGGGATTTCTCAGCATTTT
V gene: TRBV19
D gene: TRBD1
clone size: few
J gene: TRBJ1-5

CDR3 protein: CASSVPGLAAGELFF
CDR3 DNA: TGTGCCAGTAGTGTCCCGGGACTAGCAGCCGGGGAGCTGTTTTTT
V gene: TRBV19
D gene: TRBD2
clone size: NA
J gene: TRBJ2-2

CDR3 protein: CASSKYDGLAEGNYEQYF
CDR3 DNA: TGTGCCAGCAGCAAATACGATGGACTAGCGGAAGGAAACTACGAGCAGTACTTC
V gene: TRBV21-1
D gene: NA
clone size: NA
J gene: TRBJ2-7

CDR3 protein: CASSFHREGETQYF
CDR3 DNA: TGTGCCAGCAGCTTCCACAGGGAGGGAGAGACCCAGTACTTC
V gene: TRBV7-9
D gene: NA
clone size: NA
J gene: TRBJ2-5

CDR3 protein: CASSPSGGLTNEKLFF
CDR3 DNA: TGTGCCAGCTCACCAAGTGGGGGACTAACTAATGAAAAACTGTTTTTT
V gene: TRBV18
D gene: NA
clone size: NA
J gene: TRBJ1-4

CDR3 protein: CARQEGGLGNEQFF
CDR3 DNA: TGTGCCAGACAGGAGGGTGGACTAGGGAATGAGCAGTTCTTC
V gene: TRBV27
D gene: TRBD2
clone size: NA
J gene: TRBJ2-1

CDR3 protein: CASSKGTGVNTEAFF
CDR3 DNA: TGTGCCAGCTCAAAGGGGACAGGGGTGAACACTGAAGCTTTCTTT
V gene: TRBV18
D gene: TRBD1
clone size: once
J gene: TRBJ1-1

CDR3 protein: CASSLDSSLHF
CDR3 DNA: TGTGCCAGCAGTTTAGATTCATCCCTCCACTTT
V gene: TRBV12-3/TRBV12-4
D gene: NA
clone size: NA
J gene: TRBJ1-6

CDR3 protein: CASSQRDSVDEQFF
CDR3 DNA: TGTGCCAGCAGCCAGAGGGACTCGGTTGATGAGCAGTTCTTC
V gene: TRBV11-3
D gene: NA
clone size: NA
J gene: TRBJ2-1

CDR3 protein: CASSQWEGDTIYF
CDR3 DNA: TGCGCCAGCAGCCAATGGGAAGGGGACACCATATATTTT
V gene: TRBV4-1
D gene: NA
clone size: NA
J gene: TRBJ1-3

CDR3 protein: CASSLSPSQPQHF
CDR3 DNA: TGTGCCAGCAGCTTATCCCCAAGTCAGCCCCAGCATTTT
V gene: TRBV7-3
D gene: NA
clone size: few
J gene: TRBJ1-5